This T cell receptor (beta chain) was profiled in a study of blood T cell repertoires in COVID-19. The wider study: Samples of COVID-19 (acute and convalescent) were obtained from the United States, Italy and Spain.

This clone has only a few counts. Per the original data handling: Amplification of reference gene primers provided the estimated nucleated cell counts. Clones were read by immunoSEQ multiplex PCR, and TCRdb kept only the in-frame ones, dropping some. The V and J calls and clone size were taken over from that table, and D and trimming were inferred from the DNA. The sample records about 88,000 clones, roughly nine tenths being singletons. Trimming stripped 0 bases from V and 3 bases from J, with 12 bases between. This CDR3 is 15 amino acids long. CDR1 and CDR2 from the germline V gene are MNHEY and SMNVEV (reference sequence).

This TCR was recovered from a male donor with acute or convalescent COVID-19. The chain employs TRBV27 and TRBJ2-7, with D perhaps TRBD1 (5 bases). Sequencing was done on a sample of peripheral blood. The CDR3 DNA follows: TGTGCCAGCAGTTTATCGGCAGGGTTGCTCTACGAGCAGTACTTC. Protein product: CASSLSAGLLYEQYF.